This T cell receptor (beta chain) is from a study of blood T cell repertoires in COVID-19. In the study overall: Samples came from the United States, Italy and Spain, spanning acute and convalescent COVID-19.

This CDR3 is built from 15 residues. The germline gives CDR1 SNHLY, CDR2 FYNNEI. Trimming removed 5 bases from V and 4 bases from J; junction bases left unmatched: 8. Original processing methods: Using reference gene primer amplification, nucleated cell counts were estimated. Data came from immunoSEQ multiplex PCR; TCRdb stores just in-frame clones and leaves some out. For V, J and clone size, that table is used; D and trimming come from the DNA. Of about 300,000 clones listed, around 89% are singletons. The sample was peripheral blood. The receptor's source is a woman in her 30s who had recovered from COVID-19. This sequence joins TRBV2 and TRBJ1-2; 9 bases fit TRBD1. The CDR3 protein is CASSSPGTGSYGYTF. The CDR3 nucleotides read TGTGCCAGCAGTTCCCCCGGGACAGGGTCCTATGGCTACACCTTC.